The T cell receptor beta chain described here comes from a study of Tregs in tolerant kidney transplant recipients (dated by TCRdb to between 2018 and 2021). Looking at the study overall: The transplants used related donors along with nonmyeloablative bone marrow transplantation, and in the human trials mixed chimerism was transient. TCRbeta sequencing was used in the study to identify donor-specific regulatory T cells before combined kidney and bone marrow transplantation, and the identified cells were then tracked after transplant.

Sample time point, as interpreted from the label and publication: blood sample drawn before combined kidney and bone marrow transplant. Unstimulated Tregs (CD4+CD25+CD127-), CD4+ non-Tregs (CD4+CD25-), CD4 and CD8 cells were FACS-sorted from thawed PBMCs. The patients were several recipients of combined kidney and bone marrow transplants from the ITN036ST trial, and samples were available only for these trial subjects. Healthy control blood was processed by Ficoll density gradient to PBMCs and cryopreserved; patient PBMCs were collected before and after transplant. Genomic DNA was extracted from sorted cells with the QIAGEN DNeasy Blood and Tissue Kit for TCRbeta CDR3 sequencing. High-throughput TCRbeta CDR3 sequencing was carried out commercially through immunoSEQ, with PCR amplification with bias correction and internal controls included. The authors' analysis ran thus. A unique productive TCRbeta sequence was defined by the CDR3 nucleotide sequence when primers matched, and otherwise by the CDR3 amino acid sequence together with the Vbeta and Jbeta genes. As a correction for sorting error, sequences shared between sorted populations at a frequency ratio of 2:1 or less were discarded, and the remaining shared sequences were assigned to the higher population. A sequence counted as donor-reactive if, in CFSE-low cells, the sequence had a frequency of at least 0.01% and was expanded at least 5-fold compared with unstimulated cells. Jensen-Shannon divergence calculated on the top 100 TCRbeta sequences ranked by frequency was used to measure repertoire divergence. For any sample with multiple sequencing runs, sorting error was corrected in each run separately before the runs were pooled. This is the immuneACCESS table as TCRdb keeps it, with only in-frame sequences that have V and J called. A part of the clones is gone; compared with another copy, unresolved V genes explain less than half, and the rest is unexplained. D and trimming come from the DNA, and the V and J calls and clone size come from that table. The table for this sample lists some 80,000 clones; more than 95% of them were counted only once. The ten largest clones take up about 0.61% of the sample.

In regard to this clone: Its antigen remains undetermined. No much larger clone is present one base from it, and per-base qualities are unavailable.

V drops 3 bases and J drops 0 bases, leaving 15 bases in between. According to the germline V gene, CDR1 reads KGHSH and CDR2 reads LQKENI. CDR3 length: 16 amino acids, cysteine to phenylalanine. Only the CDR3 DNA is retained, 48 bases long and in frame from the first base. Here is what the overall study found, with its caveats: Because the PCR primers were changed over time for some patients, nucleotide-level comparison could not be performed across the samples from those patients. Although technical replication error seemed to be minimal, the question of biological reproducibility was not addressed directly. The study was limited by small patient numbers, and the findings need validation in larger populations and under other immunosuppression protocols. The most biologically relevant and donor-specific TCRbeta repertoire appeared to be identified by expanding Tregs with activated donor B cells. In tolerant patients, donor-specific Tregs expanded more than Tregs overall, which suggests antigen-driven rather than nonspecific expansion.

This TCR was recovered from a human donor who received a combined kidney and bone marrow transplant. The chain is encoded by TRBV18 joined to TRBJ2-7; no D gene can be assigned with confidence. The sequencing here drew on CD4+ T cells from blood, taken before the transplant. The DNA sequence reads TGTGCCAGCTCACCCCCTTCAAACTATCCCTCCTACGAGCAGTACTTC. The encoded protein is CASSPPSNYPSYEQYF.